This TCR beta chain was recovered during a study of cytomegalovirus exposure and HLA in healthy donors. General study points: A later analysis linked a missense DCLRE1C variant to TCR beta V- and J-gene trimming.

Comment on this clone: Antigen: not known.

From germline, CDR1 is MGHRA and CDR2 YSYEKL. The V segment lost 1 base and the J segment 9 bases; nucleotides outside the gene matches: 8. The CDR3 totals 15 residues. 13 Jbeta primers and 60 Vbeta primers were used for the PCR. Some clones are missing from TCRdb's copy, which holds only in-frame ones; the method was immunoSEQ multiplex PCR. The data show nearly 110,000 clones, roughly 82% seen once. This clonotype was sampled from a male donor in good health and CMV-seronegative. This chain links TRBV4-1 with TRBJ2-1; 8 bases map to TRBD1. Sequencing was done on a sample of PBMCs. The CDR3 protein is CASSQVKDRDGEQFF. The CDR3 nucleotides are TGCGCCAGCAGCCAAGTAAAGGACAGGGACGGTGAGCAGTTCTTC.